These 11 T cell receptor beta chains were all obtained from the same sample, sequenced in a study of Ad26.COV2.S vaccination and SARS-CoV-2 variants. Repertoires were generated with immunoSEQ multiplex PCR, while TCRdb's copy carries only in-frame clones and drops some. The sample records 330,000 or so clones, under 90% being singletons. Noted treatment: about 20 received Ad26.COV2.S at low or high dose, single or two shots; roughly five received placebo; per-sample allocation not given. Samples analyzed were those drawn on day 63 after the first vaccine or placebo injection. The sequenced sample was peripheral blood, obtained in a trial of Ad26.COV2.S vaccine versus placebo. The receptors were gathered from a person aged 18-60 years who received the Ad26.COV2.S COVID-19 vaccine or a placebo.

This clone has only one observation. The chain recombines TRBV19 with TRBJ1-1; TRBD1 aligns across 9 bases. The germline V gene encodes CDR1 LNHDA and CDR2 SQIVND (reference sequence). CDR3 size: 13 residues. V gave up 9 bases and J gave up 1 base; unmatched junction bases: 3. The CDR3 loop is CASRDRANTEAFF. DNA for the CDR3: TGTGCCAGCAGGGACAGGGCGAACACTGAAGCTTTCTTT.

The V and J genes are TRBV13 and TRBJ1-6; 7 positions match TRBD1. The CDR3 is 13 amino acids. Trimming cost V 4 bases and J 8 bases; bases outside gene matches: 2. CDR1 and CDR2 from the germline V gene are PRHDT and FYEKMQ (reference sequence). CDR3 in DNA: TGTGCCAGCAGCTCAGGGGGGGATTCACCCCTCCACTTT. Translated: CASSSGGDSPLHF.

The rearrangement uses TRBV4-1 and TRBJ2-1; D gene unclear. The CDR3 is made up of 12 amino acids. CDR1 is MGHRA and CDR2 is YSYEKL in the germline V gene. With 0 bases removed from V and 9 bases from J, the gap between germline ends came to 6 bases. The CDR3 nucleotides are TGCGCCAGCAGCCAAGATTTAAGTGAGCAGTTCTTC. It specifies CASSQDLSEQFF.

The chain joins TRBV10-3 to TRBJ2-7, with a possible D match to TRBD2 (6 bases). The V end was cut by 3 bases, the J end by 3 bases, with 15 bases between. CDR3 length: 15 amino acids. Per germline, CDR1 ENHRY and CDR2 SYGVKD. The CDR3 region is CAISDPSGLNYEQYF. The CDR3 bases are TGTGCCATCAGTGATCCCAGCGGGTTGAACTACGAGCAGTACTTC.

Here the CDR3 reads CASSLVSTGNEQYV. CDR3 DNA sequence: TGTGCCAGCAGCTTAGTTTCTACGGGGAACGAGCAGTACGTC. The chain carries TRBV7-9 and TRBJ2-7, with TRBD2 as a possible D gene (5 bases). The V end was cut by 1 base, the J end by 5 bases, with 12 bases between. Germline CDR1 reads SEHNR; CDR2 reads FQNEAQ (reference sequence). The length of the CDR3 is 14 residues.

This chain's CDR3 is CASSQITEGLAGASSYNEQFF. In DNA form, the CDR3 reads TGTGCCAGCAGCCAAATAACGGAGGGACTAGCGGGGGCGAGCTCCTACAATGAGCAGTTCTTC. V usage is TRBV3-1 (or the pseudogene TRBV3-2) and J usage is TRBJ2-1, with 14 nucleotides matching TRBD2. The CDR3 has 21 amino acids. V was clipped by 2 bases and J by 0 bases; unmatched bases: 12. Germline assignment: CDR1 LGHDT and CDR2 YNNKEL (reference sequence).

J is TRBJ1-2 and V is TRBV5-6; 10 bases align to TRBD1. Trimming took 4 bases from V and 4 from J; bases not matched to a gene: 4. The length of the CDR3 is 14 residues. Germline CDR1 SGHDT, CDR2 YYEEEE. Here the CDR3 DNA reads TGTGCCAGCAGCACCGGGACAGGGGCCTATGGCTACACCTTC. This translates into CASSTGTGAYGYTF.

The V gene is TRBV27, the J gene TRBJ1-6; no definite D call. V lost 6 bases and J lost 5, with 8 bases in between. Germline assignment: CDR1 MNHEY and CDR2 SMNVEV (reference sequence). This CDR3 is 13 amino acids long. The CDR3 loop is CASRGSNNSPLHF. The DNA for the CDR3 is TGTGCCAGCAGGGGAAGTAATAATTCACCCCTCCACTTT.

The rearrangement joins TRBV6-5 to TRBJ1-1; D possibly corresponds to TRBD1 (5 bases). V lost 7 bases to trimming and J lost 11 bases, with 20 bases between them. Germline lookup yields CDR1 MNHEY and CDR2 SVGAGI. The CDR3 loop spans 13 amino acids. CDR3 nucleotides: TGTGCCAGCAAAAGCGAGTTCGGGGCCGGGGCTTTCTTT. Translated, it gives CASKSEFGAGAFF.

The rearrangement uses TRBV11-2 and TRBJ1-2; 9 bases are a match to TRBD1. V lost 7 bases, J lost 6 bases, and 6 bases stayed unmatched. CDR3 size: 13 residues. Germline CDR1 SGHAT, CDR2 FQNNGV. The CDR3 is CASTWTGADGYTF. The CDR3 coding sequence is TGTGCCAGCACCTGGACAGGGGCGGATGGCTACACCTTC.

This clone was found a few times. V is TRBV7-9 and J is TRBJ1-2, with D possibly being TRBD1 (5 bases). Trimming took 3 bases from V and 5 from J, leaving 19 bases between them. The germline V gene has CDR1 SEHNR and CDR2 FQNEAQ (reference sequence). The CDR3 is 16 residues long. Here the CDR3 reads CASSLAGLDGGYGYTF. In DNA form, the CDR3 reads TGTGCCAGCAGCTTGGCGGGGCTGGACGGAGGGTATGGCTACACCTTC.